What follows describes a single T cell receptor beta chain. This sample was included in a study of blood T cell repertoires in COVID-19. About the research overall: Samples of COVID-19 (acute and convalescent) were obtained from the United States, Italy and Spain. T cells, B-cell-depleted T cells, or PBMCs provided the cDNA or gDNA that served as material.

The protocol was immunoSEQ multiplex PCR, while the TCRdb copy is restricted to in-frame clones and leaves out a portion. The sample lists roughly 32,000 clones, 85% to 90% occurring once. The material sequenced was peripheral blood. The receptor comes from a human donor in a cohort sampled during active COVID-19.

In nucleotides, the CDR3 is TGCGCCAGCAGCCAAGGTCCCTCCAAGCGGGGGGGCCAGTCAGATACGCAGTATTTT. This codes for CASSQGPSKRGGQSDTQYF. The V call is TRBV4-1, the J call TRBJ2-3; TRBD2 aligns across 10 bases. Germline trimming cut 1 base from V and 4 bases from J; bases unmatched to any gene: 14. CDR1 is MGHRA, CDR2 YSYEKL, per germline. This CDR3 contains 19 residues.